The rows below give T cell receptor beta chains drawn from one sample of a study of blood T cell repertoires in COVID-19. Sequencing used immunoSEQ multiplex PCR; TCRdb keeps in-frame clones, though not all of them. This sample has about 220,000 clones, with roughly nine tenths found just once. The sequenced sample was peripheral blood. The receptor set was obtained from a man between 40 and 49 years old with acute or convalescent COVID-19. Each CDR3 is given without its conserved first and last residue. D genes are given only for firm matches.

V: TRBV5-6; J: TRBJ1-4; D: .; CDR3: ASSLKRLLREKLF
V: TRBV19; J: TRBJ1-4; D: .; CDR3: ASSPGQWNEKLF
V: TRBV27; J: TRBJ2-5; D: .; CDR3: ASSLRGGGETQY
V: TRBV19; J: TRBJ2-1; D: TRBD2; CDR3: ASTELSGGPYNEQF
V: TRBV7-9; J: TRBJ1-6; D: .; CDR3: ASRLGSGDNSPLH
V: TRBV27; J: TRBJ1-1; D: .; CDR3: ASSLLGGRTEAF
V: TRBV28; J: TRBJ2-7; D: TRBD2; CDR3: ASSSSGGANEQY
V: TRBV11-2; J: TRBJ1-2; D: TRBD1; CDR3: ASSSSTGFFGYT
V: TRBV6-6; J: TRBJ2-3; D: TRBD2; CDR3: ASSPGVAGGTDTQY
V: TRBV5-1; J: TRBJ2-1; D: TRBD1; CDR3: ASSFRDRGFRYNEQF
V: TRBV12-3/TRBV12-4; J: TRBJ1-2; D: .; CDR3: ASSVAGYT
V: TRBV28; J: TRBJ1-2; D: .; CDR3: ASSSLPDSDYGYT
V: TRBV7-7; J: TRBJ2-1; D: TRBD2; CDR3: ASSPRAGGAYNEQF
V: TRBV18; J: TRBJ2-7; D: .; CDR3: ASSPPQEGVYEQY
V: TRBV5-5; J: TRBJ1-4; D: .; CDR3: ASRKTAATNEKLF
V: TRBV6-5; J: TRBJ2-7; D: .; CDR3: ASSNGYEQY
V: TRBV28; J: TRBJ2-3; D: TRBD1; CDR3: ASRGGFTDTQY
V: TRBV5-1; J: TRBJ1-5; D: .; CDR3: ASSPGGVGHQPQH
V: TRBV4-3; J: TRBJ1-3; D: .; CDR3: ASSQDSGGVGNTIY
V: TRBV18; J: TRBJ1-2; D: TRBD1; CDR3: ASSPLLRQGGGYT
V: TRBV11-3; J: TRBJ1-2; D: .; CDR3: ASSPLTTGIGNYGYT
V: TRBV2; J: TRBJ2-3; D: TRBD1; CDR3: ASSGGQPSTQY
V: TRBV6-4; J: TRBJ2-1; D: .; CDR3: ASSEDRGNEQF
V: TRBV6-6; J: TRBJ2-2; D: .; CDR3: ASSYSRRLNTGELF
V: TRBV5-1; J: TRBJ2-2; D: TRBD1; CDR3: ASSHGTGDTGELF
V: TRBV3-1/TRBV3-2; J: TRBJ2-2; D: TRBD2; CDR3: ASSLGGIDGELF
V: TRBV7-9; J: TRBJ1-6; D: .; CDR3: ASSIRVSGTNSPLH
V: TRBV6-5; J: TRBJ1-6; D: .; CDR3: ASSYSRQVIRSPLH
V: TRBV28; J: TRBJ2-1; D: TRBD2; CDR3: ASSSLAGGPYNEQF
V: TRBV4-2; J: TRBJ1-1; D: TRBD1; CDR3: ASSQDGPGTGFTEAF
V: TRBV5-1; J: TRBJ2-3; D: TRBD2; CDR3: ASSLAVHGGGAGDTQY
V: TRBV30; J: TRBJ1-3; D: .; CDR3: ARQSHSGNTIY
V: TRBV12-2; J: TRBJ2-1; D: .; CDR3: ASRLDCAGVDSYNEQF
V: TRBV5-8; J: TRBJ1-2; D: TRBD1; CDR3: ASSSHRGFYYGYT
V: TRBV24-1; J: TRBJ2-6; D: .; CDR3: ATSDFSGPGANVLT
V: TRBV6-6; J: TRBJ2-1; D: TRBD1; CDR3: ASIIGGTGPLWQF
V: TRBV9; J: TRBJ1-6; D: TRBD1; CDR3: ASSPQGGMGNSPLH
V: TRBV7-9; J: TRBJ2-3; D: TRBD2; CDR3: ASSRTSGETDTQY
V: TRBV18; J: TRBJ2-5; D: TRBD2; CDR3: ASSPPAGGETQY
V: TRBV5-6; J: TRBJ2-7; D: TRBD2; CDR3: ASSPETSGAVYEQY
V: TRBV27; J: TRBJ2-7; D: TRBD2; CDR3: ASSSYPGGSTSYEQY
V: TRBV7-2; J: TRBJ2-5; D: .; CDR3: ASSVGAKPETQY
V: TRBV7-9; J: TRBJ1-6; D: .; CDR3: ASSPGQDNSPLH
V: TRBV6-2/TRBV6-3; J: TRBJ1-2; D: .; CDR3: ASSYSGDINYT
V: TRBV5-1; J: TRBJ2-1; D: .; CDR3: ASSSAVTGRNEQF
V: TRBV6-1; J: TRBJ1-3; D: .; CDR3: ASSENKGLSGNTIY
V: TRBV5-5; J: TRBJ1-6; D: .; CDR3: ASSPGPRDSPLH
V: TRBV7-9; J: TRBJ1-1; D: TRBD1; CDR3: ASSFGTGFLGTEAF
V: TRBV13; J: TRBJ2-3; D: .; CDR3: ASSFNRDTQY
V: TRBV4-2; J: TRBJ2-3; D: TRBD2; CDR3: ASSQNPSSGRGYTDTQY